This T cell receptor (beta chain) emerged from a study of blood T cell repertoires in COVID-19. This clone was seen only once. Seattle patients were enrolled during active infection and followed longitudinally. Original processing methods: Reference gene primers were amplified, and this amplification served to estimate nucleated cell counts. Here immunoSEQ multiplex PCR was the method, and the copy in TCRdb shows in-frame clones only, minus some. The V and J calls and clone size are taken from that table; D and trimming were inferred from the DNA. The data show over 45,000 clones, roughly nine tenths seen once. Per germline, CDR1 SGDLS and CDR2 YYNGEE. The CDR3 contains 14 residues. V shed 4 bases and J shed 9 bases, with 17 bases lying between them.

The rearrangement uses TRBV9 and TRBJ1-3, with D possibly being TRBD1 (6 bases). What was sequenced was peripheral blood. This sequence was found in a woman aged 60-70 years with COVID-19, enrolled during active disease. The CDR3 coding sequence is TGTGCCAGCAGCTCCCTAGGGGGGGATGCCACCATATATTTT. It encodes CASSSLGGDATIYF.